The sequence of this T cell receptor beta chain was determined in a study of T cells after yellow fever vaccination. In TCRdb, the 5' RACE reads were re-called with MiXCR into one record per CDR3 protein. There are some 400,000 distinct CDR3 sequences in the sample; over 15% occur only once, and around 17% lies in the top ten. This clonotype occurred a few times. This clonotype was obtained from a man between 18 and 35 years old who received the YFV17D yellow fever vaccine. Sequenced material: PBMCs, taken before the yellow fever booster vaccination.

The CDR3 spells CASSLWASGGAIEQFF. CDR3 nucleotides: TGTGCCAGCAGCTTGTGGGCTAGCGGGGGGGCAATTGAGCAGTTCTTC. V gene TRBV5-4 combines with J gene TRBJ2-1; 12 bases fit TRBD2. Trimming cost V 1 base and J 9 bases; bases outside gene matches: 8. The CDR3 is made up of 16 amino acids. From germline, CDR1 is SGHNT and CDR2 YYREEE (reference sequence). Looking up the rest from reference TRBV5-4 and TRBJ2-1 gives the full variable domain: ETGVTQSPTHLIKTRGQQVTLRCSSQSGHNTVSWYQQALGQGPQFIFQYYREEENGRGNFPPRFSGLQFPNYSSELNVNALELDDSALYLCASSLWASGGAIEQFFGPGTRLTVL.